These 25 T cell receptor beta chains were all obtained from the same sample, sequenced in a study of neurological immune-mediated disorders (dated by TCRdb to about 2019). The method was 5' RACE. Sequencing took place on an Illumina HiSeq 2500. TCRdb took the public reads, trimmed them with fastp at Q25, ran MiXCR for clone calling and kept in-frame beta chains. Under each unique CDR3 protein, matching rows form one entry showing the most common genes and DNA. Here the sample has under 35,000 distinct CDR3 sequences; about 1.6% occur a single time. Jointly, the top ten make up around 9.2% of the sample. The specimen sequenced was PBMCs. These receptors were obtained from a woman aged 30 to 39 with multiple sclerosis.

This clonotype was counted many times. The J gene is TRBJ1-3, the V gene TRBV7-2; possibly TRBD1 for D (6 bases). The CDR3 loop spans 16 amino acids. CDR1 and CDR2 (germline): SGHTA, FQGNSA. V was clipped by 1 base and J by 7 bases, with 17 bases between them. As DNA, the CDR3 is TGTGCCAGCAGCTTAGTTCCAGGGGTGGTTGGGAACACCATATATTTT. Translating gives CASSLVPGVVGNTIYF. Looking up the rest from reference TRBV7-2 and TRBJ1-3 gives the full variable domain: GAGVSQSPSNKVTEKGKDVELRCDPISGHTALYWYRQSLGQGLEFLIYFQGNSAPDKSGLPSDRFSAERTGGSVSTLTIQRTQQEDSAVYLCASSLVPGVVGNTIYFGEGSWLTVV.

This clonotype has at least ten counts. The rearrangement uses TRBV4-1 and TRBJ2-2; 8 bases fit TRBD2. CDR1 and CDR2 (germline): MGHRA, YSYEKL. There are 15 residues in the CDR3. The V segment lost 3 bases and the J segment 7 bases; nucleotides outside the gene matches: 7. DNA of the CDR3: TGCGCCAGCAGCCAGGCGGGACTAGGGGTCGGGGAGCTGTTTTTT. Translating gives CASSQAGLGVGELFF.

This clonotype occurred many times. V is TRBV29-1 and J is TRBJ2-1; no clear D. CDR3 length: 13 residues. Trimming took off 5 bases at V and 2 bases at J, with 10 bases between the two ends. Germline V gene lookup returns CDR1 SQVTM and CDR2 ANQGSEA. CDR3 nucleotides: TGCAGCGTTCGGAAAGGAACCTACAATGAGCAGTTCTTC. Its protein product is CSVRKGTYNEQFF.

This clonotype was seen ten or more times. V is TRBV7-2 and J is TRBJ1-4; D call uncertain. Trimming pared 6 bases from V and 4 bases from J, leaving 12 bases between. The CDR3 length is 14 residues. The germline V gene has CDR1 SGHTA and CDR2 FQGNSA. The CDR3, as DNA: TGTGCCAGCAGGCCTGCGGTGGTTAATGAAAAACTGTTTTTT. Its translation: CASRPAVVNEKLFF.

This clonotype has at least ten counts. The chain links TRBV7-9 to TRBJ1-6; D may be TRBD1 (5 bases). The CDR3 is made up of 13 amino acids. V was trimmed by 0 bases and J by 12 bases, leaving 9 bases between them. Germline assignment: CDR1 SEHNR and CDR2 FQNEAQ (reference sequence). The DNA of the CDR3 is TGTGCCAGCAGCTTAGCGGGGGTGAGACCCCTCCACTTT. The encoded protein is CASSLAGVRPLHF.

This clonotype was detected ten times or more. The chain carries TRBV5-1 and TRBJ2-2, with unresolved D. Trimming shortened V by 0 bases and J by 0 bases, and 9 bases separated the two germline ends. Germline V gene sequence: CDR1 SGHRS, CDR2 YFSETQ. The CDR3 consists of 16 residues. CDR3 in DNA: TGCGCCAGCAGCTTGGCAGGAGCACCGAACACCGGGGAGCTGTTTTTT. Translating it yields CASSLAGAPNTGELFF.

The sample holds many counts of this clonotype. The chain joins TRBV5-6 to TRBJ2-1, with 8 positions matching TRBD2. CDR1 and CDR2 from the germline V gene are SGHDT and YYEEEE. CDR3 size: 15 residues. Unmatched junction bases numbered 3, after V lost 4 bases and J lost 0 bases. CDR3 residues: CASSVSGVSYNEQFF. The CDR3 nucleotides are TGTGCCAGCAGCGTTAGCGGGGTCTCCTACAATGAGCAGTTCTTC.

This clonotype was counted a few times. The V gene is TRBV20-1, the J gene TRBJ2-2; tentative D call: TRBD2 (5 bases). The CDR3 runs 13 residues. The ends were cut back, 2 bases at V and 6 bases at J, with 10 bases in the middle. Germline V gene data show CDR1 as DFQATT and CDR2 as SNEGSKA (reference sequence). The CDR3 bases are TGCAGTGCTAGAAGCGGAGTCCCCGGGGAGCTGTTTTTT. Its protein is CSARSGVPGELFF.

At least ten counts were recorded for this clonotype. This chain uses TRBV7-9 with TRBJ1-5; 8 bases agree with TRBD1. In germline, CDR1 is SEHNR, CDR2 FQNEAQ (reference sequence). The CDR3 has 17 residues. J lost 0 bases, V lost 5 bases, and 9 bases had no gene match. CDR3 sequence: CASSHFGTGYSNQPQHF. Here the CDR3 DNA reads TGTGCCAGCAGCCACTTCGGGACAGGATATAGCAATCAGCCCCAGCATTTT.

This clonotype was recorded at least ten times. This chain connects TRBV20-1 to TRBJ2-5, with D maybe TRBD2 (6 bases). Deletions cut 3 bases from V and 4 bases from J, with 15 bases between. This CDR3 is 14 amino acids long. Germline CDR1 reads DFQATT; CDR2 reads SNEGSKA (reference sequence). This CDR3 reads CSARENFSGETQYF. The CDR3 DNA reads TGCAGTGCTAGGGAAAATTTTAGCGGAGAGACCCAGTACTTC.

This clonotype has a count of ten or more. The rearrangement links TRBV20-1 to TRBJ2-1; no clear D gene. CDR1 is DFQATT, CDR2 SNEGSKA, per germline (reference sequence). The CDR3 length is 11 residues. V was pared by 3 bases and J by 4 bases, with 4 bases between. The CDR3 DNA follows: TGCAGTGCTAGTTCGTACAATGAGCAGTTCTTC. Encoded protein: CSASSYNEQFF.

This clonotype has ten or more counts. The rearrangement links TRBV7-7 to TRBJ1-3, with D unclear. This CDR3 contains 14 residues. The V and J ends lost 3 bases and 1 base respectively, with 7 bases between them. From germline, CDR1 is SSHAT and CDR2 FNYEAQ (reference sequence). Written as DNA, the CDR3 is TGTGCCAGCAGCTTGCTTTCTTCTGGAAACACCATATATTTT. It specifies CASSLLSSGNTIYF.

This clonotype was counted at least ten times. This chain joins TRBV20-1 and TRBJ2-3, with a weak D call TRBD2 (5 bases). Germline CDR1 is DFQATT and CDR2 is SNEGSKA (reference sequence). The V and J ends lost 0 bases and 4 bases respectively, with 14 bases between them. CDR3 length: 15 residues. The CDR3 loop reads CSARDILASADTQYF. For the CDR3, the DNA is TGCAGTGCTAGAGATATCCTAGCCTCTGCAGATACGCAGTATTTT.

This clonotype was counted ten times or more. V and J are TRBV2 and TRBJ1-1, with D perhaps matching TRBD1 (6 bases). This CDR3 contains 13 residues. Germline values: CDR1 SNHLY, CDR2 FYNNEI. The ends were cut back, 7 bases at V and 6 bases at J, with 15 bases in the middle. This CDR3 reads CASNVGRGAEAFF. CDR3 bases: TGTGCCAGCAACGTCGGGAGGGGGGCTGAAGCTTTCTTT.

Ten or more counts support this clonotype. The chain joins TRBV7-2 to TRBJ1-2; D not certain. V lost 0 bases, J lost 4 bases, and 12 bases lay in between. This CDR3 has 15 residues. The V gene's germline CDR1 is SGHTA and CDR2 FQGNSA. The CDR3: CASSLASKGIYGYTF. Here the CDR3 DNA reads TGTGCCAGCAGCTTAGCGAGTAAGGGTATCTATGGCTACACCTTC. Full variable domain (missing parts from reference TRBV7-2 and TRBJ1-2): GAGVSQSPSNKVTEKGKDVELRCDPISGHTALYWYRQSLGQGLEFLIYFQGNSAPDKSGLPSDRFSAERTGGSVSTLTIQRTQQEDSAVYLCASSLASKGIYGYTFGSGTRLTVV.

Many counts were recorded for this clonotype. This sequence joins TRBV13 and TRBJ1-1; perhaps TRBD1 as D (6 bases). The germline V gene encodes CDR1 PRHDT and CDR2 FYEKMQ (reference sequence). V lost 4 bases, J lost 9 bases, and 18 bases lay in between. The CDR3 runs 14 residues. CDR3 amino acids: CASSSASQGRKAFF. The CDR3 bases are TGTGCCAGCAGCTCAGCCAGTCAGGGGCGAAAAGCTTTCTTT.

This clonotype was seen at least ten times. This sequence joins TRBV5-1 and TRBJ2-4; 8 bases align to TRBD2. Germline V lookup: CDR1 SGHRS, CDR2 YFSETQ. This CDR3 has 17 amino acids. The ends lost 0 bases at V and 7 bases at J; junction bases unmatched: 12. The CDR3 DNA follows: TGCGCCAGCAGCTTGGGGCTGCGGGGGGTCCTGGGGAACATTCAGTACTTC. Its translation: CASSLGLRGVLGNIQYF.

By share, this clonotype ranks as medium-sized. The chain joins TRBV20-1 to TRBJ2-3, with 8 bases that match TRBD2. The CDR3 is made up of 15 amino acids. The J segment lost 3 bases and the V segment lost 6 bases, leaving 11 bases of the junction unmatched. Germline CDR1 DFQATT, CDR2 SNEGSKA (reference sequence). CDR3 amino acids: CSAPGGTSRTDTQYF. The CDR3 nucleotides read TGCAGTGCCCCGGGAGGGACTAGTAGAACAGATACGCAGTATTTT.

At least ten counts were recorded for this clonotype. This chain joins TRBV12-3 or TRBV12-4 and TRBJ1-2; D gene ambiguous. V lost 4 bases and J 8 bases, leaving 20 bases between the germline ends. This CDR3 has 15 amino acids. Here the CDR3 reads CASSSRGMAVKGYTF. CDR3 bases: TGTGCCAGCAGTTCCCGAGGTATGGCCGTAAAAGGCTACACCTTC.

This clonotype showed up many times. The V call is TRBV5-1, the J call TRBJ2-3; a possible D gene is TRBD2 (5 bases). The V end lost 2 bases, the J end lost 4 bases, and 11 bases lay between the germline ends. CDR1 and CDR2 from the germline V gene are SGHRS and YFSETQ. The CDR3 contains 14 residues. The CDR3 DNA sequence: TGCGCCAGCAGCTTTCGTCTAGCACCAGATACGCAGTATTTT. Residues: CASSFRLAPDTQYF. Looking up the rest from reference TRBV5-1 and TRBJ2-3 gives the full variable domain: KAGVTQTPRYLIKTRGQQVTLSCSPISGHRSVSWYQQTPGQGLQFLFEYFSETQRNKGNFPGRFSGRQFSNSRSEMNVSTLELGDSALYLCASSFRLAPDTQYFGPGTRLTVL.

In this sample, this clonotype turned up many times. The chain joins TRBV2 to TRBJ2-5; D may be TRBD1 (6 bases). There are 13 residues in the CDR3. Germline-derived CDR1 and CDR2 are SNHLY and FYNNEI. Trimming cost V 5 bases and J 2 bases, with 9 bases left between them. CDR3 bases: TGTGCCAGCAGTCTCGACAGGCAAGAGACCCAGTACTTC. As protein: CASSLDRQETQYF.

At least ten counts were recorded for this clonotype. The chain combines TRBV20-1 with TRBJ2-3; the D call may be TRBD1 or TRBD2 (6 bases each). Germline-derived CDR1 and CDR2 are DFQATT and SNEGSKA (reference sequence). The CDR3 runs 13 residues. V was clipped by 4 bases and J by 2 bases, with 10 bases between them. Written as DNA, the CDR3 is TGCAGTGCTACCCGGGGGCCCACAGATACGCAGTATTTT. Protein: CSATRGPTDTQYF.

This clonotype has at least ten counts. The chain joins TRBV11-2 to TRBJ1-4; possibly TRBD1 for D (5 bases). Trimming took 5 bases from V and 7 from J, leaving 17 bases between them. CDR1 is SGHAT and CDR2 is FQNNGV in the germline V gene. The CDR3 has 15 amino acids. DNA for the CDR3: TGTGCCAGCAGCCAGTCTCAGGGATGGAGTGAAAAACTGTTTTTT. Translating it yields CASSQSQGWSEKLFF.

This clonotype was counted at least ten times. This rearrangement joins TRBV12-3 or TRBV12-4 to TRBJ1-1; maybe TRBD1 (5 bases). Trimming shortened V by 0 bases and J by 5 bases, and 13 bases separated the two germline ends. This CDR3 comprises 15 residues. CDR3 sequence: CASSLARGRSTEAFF. The CDR3 coding sequence is TGTGCCAGCAGTTTAGCGCGGGGCAGGTCGACTGAAGCTTTCTTT.

This clonotype was recorded at least ten times. The chain joins TRBV7-2 to TRBJ2-5, with 13 bases aligning to TRBD2. J gave up 8 bases and V 5 bases, and 11 bases lay outside the gene matches. In germline, CDR1 is SGHTA, CDR2 FQGNSA. The CDR3 totals 16 residues. In nucleotides, the CDR3 is TGTGCCAGCAGCCCACTAGCGGGGGGGCCTTCCGACACCCAGTACTTC. It specifies CASSPLAGGPSDTQYF. Based on the CDR3 plus reference TRBV7-2 and TRBJ2-5, the full variable domain is GAGVSQSPSNKVTEKGKDVELRCDPISGHTALYWYRQSLGQGLEFLIYFQGNSAPDKSGLPSDRFSAERTGGSVSTLTIQRTQQEDSAVYLCASSPLAGGPSDTQYFGPGTRLLVL.